The entry below describes one T cell receptor (beta chain). Its antigen is not known. Germline CDR1 reads SEHNR; CDR2 reads FQNEAQ (reference sequence). The CDR3 is made up of 15 amino acids. The V gene lost 4 bases and the J gene lost 9 bases, with 20 bases spanning the gap. Produced via immunoSEQ multiplex PCR; TCRdb's table is partial and in-frame only. Among approximately 190,000 clones listed, around 92% were seen once. This specimen belongs to a study of T cell responses to AZD1222 COVID-19 vaccine. On the study more broadly: Second doses at about 4 or about 12 weeks were pooled.

Findings and caveats of the study: Among those given AZD1222, only six or seven were seropositive at baseline. Increases in Spike-specific TCR breadth and depth were seen after two AZD1222 doses. Reports say nearly half of spike-specific TCRs go after unmutated variant regions.

This sample comprised peripheral blood, obtained on day 0 of AZD1222 vaccination. The chain couples TRBV7-9 to TRBJ2-3; TRBD1 might be the D (6 bases). This receptor was identified in an adult in good health. CDR3 in DNA: TGTGCCAGCAGCTACCGGGACACCTACTCGGGGACGCAGTATTTT. This encodes CASSYRDTYSGTQYF.